The 13 T cell receptor beta chains given below trace back to one sample, sequenced in a study of T-cell memory formation after mild COVID-19. MiXCR, run by TCRdb on the 5' RACE reads, gives a single entry per CDR3 protein. This sample yields some 350,000 distinct CDR3 sequences, of which roughly 13% are seen a single time; about a fifth belongs to the top ten. The source material was PBMCs or a T cell subset sorted from them (not recorded which). Receptors were obtained from a man between 18 and 35 years old who had mild COVID-19 (a few samples of this study predate the infection). Cell type and time point are not known.

This clonotype came up many times. The chain combines TRBV28 with TRBJ1-2; D unclear. Trimming took off 2 bases at V and 4 bases at J, with 5 bases between the two ends. The length of the CDR3 is 12 residues. Germline CDR1 is MDHEN and CDR2 is SYDVKM. The CDR3 spells CASSLQRYGYTF. The CDR3 nucleotides read TGTGCCAGCAGTTTACAGCGCTATGGCTACACCTTC.

The chain has TRBV11-2 and TRBJ2-7; 8 bases agree with TRBD1. This CDR3 is 15 amino acids long. Germline CDR1 is SGHAT and CDR2 is FQNNGV. V shed 5 bases and J 1 base; nucleotides not matched to a gene: 7. Here the CDR3 DNA reads TGTGCCAGCAGCCCGGACAGGGTTGGATCCTACGAGCAGTACTTC. It yields the protein CASSPDRVGSYEQYF.

The V and J genes are TRBV28 and TRBJ1-2, with TRBD1 matching over 11 bases. V dropped 5 bases and J dropped 5; count of bases not matched to a gene: 4. Germline V CDR1 and CDR2: MDHEN, SYDVKM. This CDR3 contains 14 residues. This CDR3 reads CASSGTGGVYGYTF. CDR3 DNA sequence: TGTGCCAGCAGTGGGACAGGGGGTGTTTATGGCTACACCTTC.

In its sample, this clonotype was seen many times. The chain joins TRBV7-3 to TRBJ2-3; the D gene is possibly TRBD2 (7 bases). This CDR3 is built from 15 residues. The V end was cut by 5 bases, the J end by 4 bases, with 16 bases between. Germline CDR1 reads SGHTA; CDR2 reads FQGTGA. CDR3 sequence reads: CASSPHAGAADTQYF. The CDR3 nucleotides are TGTGCCAGCAGCCCCCATGCGGGGGCGGCAGATACGCAGTATTTT.

This clonotype was picked up many times. The chain uses TRBV6-5 and TRBJ2-1; the D gene is possibly TRBD2 (5 bases). The CDR3 has 16 amino acids. V dropped 6 bases and J dropped 5 bases, with 20 bases sitting between them. Germline-derived CDR1 and CDR2 are MNHEY and SVGAGI. The DNA of the CDR3 is TGTGCCAGCAGACCCCTAGAGGGTAGGAGAGACAATGAGCAGTTCTTC. Encoded protein: CASRPLEGRRDNEQFF.

The gene calls are TRBV4-3 and TRBJ1-2, with D possibly matching TRBD1 (6 bases). The CDR3 is 15 residues long. Germline V lookup: CDR1 LGHNA, CDR2 YSLEER. Trimming took 1 base from V and 7 from J, leaving 16 bases between them. The CDR3 DNA is TGCGCCAGCAGCCAAGCTGGTGCAGGGGAGGGTGGCTACACCTTC. Translated: CASSQAGAGEGGYTF.

This clonotype has only a few counts. V and J are TRBV6-5 and TRBJ1-1, with D hard to call. Trimming stripped 0 bases from V and 0 bases from J, with 14 bases between. The CDR3 consists of 17 residues. From germline, CDR1 is MNHEY and CDR2 SVGAGI. The CDR3 DNA reads as TGTGCCAGCAGTTACTCTACCGGGTCCCCGATGAACACTGAAGCTTTCTTT. This encodes CASSYSTGSPMNTEAFF.

The gene calls are TRBV7-7 and TRBJ2-3, with TRBD2 as a possible D gene (6 bases). V lost 5 bases and J lost 2, with 11 bases in between. CDR3 length equals 14 residues. Per germline, CDR1 SSHAT and CDR2 FNYEAQ (reference sequence). The CDR3 nucleotides read TGTGCCAGCAGCGGGGCGGGGCCCACAGATACGCAGTATTTT. As protein: CASSGAGPTDTQYF. The full variable domain, with the rest looked up from reference TRBV7-7 and TRBJ2-3, is GAGVSQSPRYKVTKRGQDVTLRCDPISSHATLYWYQQALGQGPEFLTYFNYEAQPDKSGLPSDRFSAERPEGSISTLTIQRTEQRDSAMYRCASSGAGPTDTQYFGPGTRLTVL.

The V gene is TRBV20-1, the J gene TRBJ2-1; 9 nucleotides align to TRBD2. This CDR3 comprises 16 residues. V was pared by 1 base and J by 8 bases, with 12 bases of the junction left unmatched. Germline CDR1 and CDR2: DFQATT and SNEGSKA (reference sequence). In nucleotides, the CDR3 is TGCAGTGCTAGAGTGGGGCGGGGGGGCACTTTGCATGAGCAGTTCTTC. It translates to CSARVGRGGTLHEQFF.

This clonotype was found a few times. This sequence joins TRBV28 and TRBJ2-1, with unresolved D. This CDR3 region has 14 residues. The germline V gene has CDR1 MDHEN and CDR2 SYDVKM. V was shortened by 7 bases and J by 4 bases, with 14 bases between the two germline ends. The CDR3 region is CASTVGGAYNEQFF. CDR3 coding DNA: TGTGCCAGCACGGTCGGCGGCGCGTACAATGAGCAGTTCTTC.

The V and J genes are TRBV6-2 or TRBV6-3 and TRBJ1-2; D ambiguous. Trimming took 2 bases from V and 4 from J, leaving 2 bases between them. The germline V gene encodes CDR1 MNHEY and CDR2 SVGEGT. This CDR3 comprises 11 residues. DNA for the CDR3: TGTGCCAGCAGTTACGGCTATGGCTACACCTTC. It specifies CASSYGYGYTF.

The rearrangement links TRBV29-1 to TRBJ2-5; D possibly matches TRBD1 or TRBD2 (5 bases each). The CDR3 is 15 residues long. Germline V gene data show CDR1 as SQVTM and CDR2 as ANQGSEA. Trimming took 0 bases from V and 5 from J, leaving 16 bases between them. The CDR3 DNA follows: TGCAGCGTTGAAGAGGTGGGGAAAGAGGGGGAGACCCAGTACTTC. This gives the protein CSVEEVGKEGETQYF.

The rearrangement joins TRBV29-1 to TRBJ2-5; D is unresolved. V lost 5 bases to trimming and J lost 3 bases, with 4 bases between them. CDR1 SQVTM and CDR2 ANQGSEA come from the germline V gene. The CDR3 has 10 residues. CDR3 DNA sequence: TGCAGCGTTAGAGAAGAGACCCAGTACTTC. Its translation: CSVREETQYF.